The 12 T cell receptor beta chains below come from one sample, sequenced in a study of blood T cell repertoires in COVID-19. The table came from immunoSEQ multiplex PCR; TCRdb's copy has only in-frame clones and leaves some out. The sample records about 97,000 clones, about 87% being singletons. The sample was peripheral blood. The receptors come from a human donor in a cohort sampled during active COVID-19.

This clone was seen a single time. The rearrangement joins TRBV5-1 to TRBJ2-1; D uncertain. V was pared by 4 bases and J by 0 bases, with 11 bases between. CDR1 is SGHRS and CDR2 is YFSETQ in the germline V gene. This CDR3 is 15 amino acids long. The CDR3 spells CASSAYYTSYNEQFF. CDR3 nucleotide sequence: TGCGCCAGCAGCGCCTATTATACCTCCTACAATGAGCAGTTCTTC. Full variable domain (rest looked up from reference TRBV5-1 and TRBJ2-1): KAGVTQTPRYLIKTRGQQVTLSCSPISGHRSVSWYQQTPGQGLQFLFEYFSETQRNKGNFPGRFSGRQFSNSRSEMNVSTLELGDSALYLCASSAYYTSYNEQFFGPGTRLTVL.

V gene TRBV4-2 combines with J gene TRBJ1-2; TRBD1 matches at 7 bases. Germline V gene lookup returns CDR1 LGHNA and CDR2 YNFKEQ. Unmatched junction bases numbered 6, after V lost 0 bases and J lost 5 bases. This CDR3 region has 15 residues. This chain's CDR3 is CASSQETGVEYGYTF. The DNA of the CDR3 is TGTGCCAGCAGCCAAGAAACAGGGGTAGAATATGGCTACACCTTC.

The V gene is TRBV11-2, the J gene TRBJ1-2, with no clear D. V lost 4 bases and J lost 8, with 8 bases in between. Germline V lookup: CDR1 SGHAT, CDR2 FQNNGV. The length of the CDR3 is 11 residues. The DNA for the CDR3 is TGTGCCAGCAGCTCCCCGTCCGGCTACACCTTC. Its translation is CASSSPSGYTF.

This rearrangement joins TRBV2 to TRBJ2-2, with a possible D match to TRBD1 (6 bases). V was cut by 5 bases and J by 6 bases, with 16 bases left in between. The germline V gene has CDR1 SNHLY and CDR2 FYNNEI. The CDR3 is 15 residues long. In DNA form, the CDR3 reads TGTGCCAGCAGTCTACAACTACAGGGCGCCGGGGAGCTGTTTTTT. This codes for CASSLQLQGAGELFF.

This clone was recorded at least ten times. This chain uses TRBV7-9 with TRBJ2-2; possible D gene TRBD2, 5 bases. Per germline, CDR1 SEHNR and CDR2 FQNEAQ (reference sequence). This CDR3 spans 15 amino acids. Trimming shortened V by 5 bases and J by 3 bases, and 13 bases separated the two germline ends. The CDR3 reads CASSTVFGDTGELFF. In DNA form, the CDR3 reads TGTGCCAGCAGCACGGTTTTCGGGGACACCGGGGAGCTGTTTTTT.

This clone was recorded a few times. This rearrangement joins TRBV11-2 to TRBJ1-6; the match to TRBD1 covers 10 bases. Trimming at V came to 6 bases and at J to 9 bases, leaving 11 bases not matched to a gene. Germline CDR1 reads SGHAT; CDR2 reads FQNNGV. The CDR3 sequence is 16 residues long. The DNA of the CDR3 is TGTGCCAGCAGATTGGATCCGGGACAGGGGCCTTCACCCCTCCACTTT. Its translation is CASRLDPGQGPSPLHF.

This chain uses TRBV24-1 with TRBJ2-1, with 11 bases that match TRBD1. CDR3 length equals 15 residues. The trim removed 3 bases at V and 7 bases at J, leaving 4 bases unmatched. Germline-derived CDR1 and CDR2 are KGHDR and SFDVKD. The CDR3 DNA follows: TGTGCCACCAGTGATGTCGGACAGGGGGCGAATGAGCAGTTCTTC. Translating gives CATSDVGQGANEQFF.

The chain uses TRBV7-9 and TRBJ1-3; tentatively, D is TRBD1 (5 bases). V was pared by 1 base and J by 9 bases, with 7 bases between. CDR1 is SEHNR and CDR2 is FQNEAQ in the germline V gene (reference sequence). CDR3 length: 12 amino acids. The CDR3 here is CASSLVGATIYF. In DNA, the CDR3 is TGTGCCAGCAGCTTAGTAGGGGCCACCATATATTTT.

The genes are TRBV7-9 and TRBJ2-1; 16 positions match TRBD2. This CDR3 has 18 residues. In germline, CDR1 is SEHNR, CDR2 FQNEAQ (reference sequence). After removal of 5 bases from V and 9 bases from J, the junction contained 13 bases not matched to a gene. CDR3 protein: CASSPGLAGGPKNSEQFF. The CDR3 bases are TGTGCCAGCAGCCCGGGACTAGCGGGGGGGCCCAAGAATTCTGAGCAGTTCTTC.

J is TRBJ1-1 and V is TRBV5-6; the D gene is possibly TRBD1 (5 bases). The CDR3 runs to 16 residues. V was cut by 0 bases and J by 0 bases, with 12 bases left in between. The germline CDR1 and CDR2 sequences are SGHDT and YYEEEE. This CDR3 reads CASSLAPTRVNTEAFF. Written as DNA, the CDR3 is TGTGCCAGCAGCTTGGCGCCCACCAGGGTGAACACTGAAGCTTTCTTT.

This sequence joins TRBV2 and TRBJ2-1; D is perhaps TRBD1 (6 bases). The CDR3 length is 12 residues. V dropped 6 bases and J dropped 8 bases, with 11 bases sitting between them. Germline V CDR1 and CDR2: SNHLY, FYNNEI. CDR3 sequence (DNA): TGTGCCAGCAGACAGGGCCGGGATGAGCAGTTCTTC. Encoded protein: CASRQGRDEQFF.

This clone has a handful of counts. CDR3 loop: CAWSVLEGTIPNSPLHF. CDR3 sequence (DNA): TGTGCCTGGAGTGTATTGGAGGGAACCATACCGAATTCACCCCTCCACTTT. The gene calls are TRBV30 and TRBJ1-6; D unclear. Germline V lookup: CDR1 GTSNPN, CDR2 SVGIG (reference sequence). The CDR3 spans 17 residues. Between the trimmed V and J ends, which lost 0 bases and 7 bases, there was a span of 19 bases.